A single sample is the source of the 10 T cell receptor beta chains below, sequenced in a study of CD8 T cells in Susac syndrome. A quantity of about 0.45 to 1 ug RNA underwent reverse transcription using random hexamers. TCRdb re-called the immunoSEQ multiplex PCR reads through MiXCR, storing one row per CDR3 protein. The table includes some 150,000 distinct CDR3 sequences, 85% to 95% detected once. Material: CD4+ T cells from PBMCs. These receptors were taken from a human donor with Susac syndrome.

This CDR3 reads CASSLEARTNTEAFF. CDR3 in DNA: TGCGCCAGCAGCTTAGAGGCGAGGACGAACACTGAAGCTTTCTTT. This chain links TRBV5-1 with TRBJ1-1, with D unclear. This CDR3 has 15 residues. The ends were cut back, 2 bases at V and 1 base at J, with 12 bases in the middle. The germline V gene encodes CDR1 SGHRS and CDR2 YFSETQ.

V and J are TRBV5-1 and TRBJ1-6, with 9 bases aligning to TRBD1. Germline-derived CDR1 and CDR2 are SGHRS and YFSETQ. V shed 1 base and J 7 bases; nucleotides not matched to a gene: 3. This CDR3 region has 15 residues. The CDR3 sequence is CASSLSGTGNSPLHF. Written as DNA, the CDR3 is TGCGCCAGCAGCTTGAGCGGGACAGGGAATTCACCCCTCCACTTT.

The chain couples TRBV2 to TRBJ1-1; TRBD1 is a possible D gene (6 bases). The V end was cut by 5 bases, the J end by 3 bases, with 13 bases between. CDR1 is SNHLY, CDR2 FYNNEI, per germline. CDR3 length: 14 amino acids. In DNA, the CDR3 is TGTGCCAGCAGTCAAGGGGGGGCGTACACTGAAGCTTTCTTT. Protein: CASSQGGAYTEAFF. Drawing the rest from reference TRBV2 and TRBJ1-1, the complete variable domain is EPEVTQTPSHQVTQMGQEVILRCVPISNHLYFYWYRQILGQKVEFLVSFYNNEISEKSEIFDDQFSVERPDGSNFTLKIRSTKLEDSAMYFCASSQGGAYTEAFFGQGTRLTVV.

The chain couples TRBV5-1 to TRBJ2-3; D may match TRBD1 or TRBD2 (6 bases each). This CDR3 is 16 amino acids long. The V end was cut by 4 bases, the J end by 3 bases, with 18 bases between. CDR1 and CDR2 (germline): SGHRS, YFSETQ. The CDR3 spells CASSPVEGGTTDTQYF. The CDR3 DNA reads TGCGCCAGCAGCCCGGTTGAGGGGGGCACTACAGATACGCAGTATTTT.

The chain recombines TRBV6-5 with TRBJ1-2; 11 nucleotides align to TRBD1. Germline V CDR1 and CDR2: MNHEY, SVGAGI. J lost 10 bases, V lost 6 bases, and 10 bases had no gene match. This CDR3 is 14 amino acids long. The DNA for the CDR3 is TGTGCCAGCAGCGTCGCCGGGACAGGGGGAGTCTACACCTTC. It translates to CASSVAGTGGVYTF.

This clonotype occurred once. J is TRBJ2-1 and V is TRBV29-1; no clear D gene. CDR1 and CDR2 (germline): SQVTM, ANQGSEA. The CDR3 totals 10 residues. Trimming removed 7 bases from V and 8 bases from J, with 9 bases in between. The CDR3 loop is CSAEADEQFF. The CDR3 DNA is TGCAGCGCCGAGGCCGATGAGCAGTTCTTC.

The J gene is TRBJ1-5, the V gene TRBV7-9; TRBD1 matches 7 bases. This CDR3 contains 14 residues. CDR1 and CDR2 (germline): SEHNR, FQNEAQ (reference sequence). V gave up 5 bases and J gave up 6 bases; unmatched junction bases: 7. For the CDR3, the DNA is TGTGCCAGCAGCGTAGGGGGCCAGGTTCAGCCCCAGCATTTT. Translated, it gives CASSVGGQVQPQHF.

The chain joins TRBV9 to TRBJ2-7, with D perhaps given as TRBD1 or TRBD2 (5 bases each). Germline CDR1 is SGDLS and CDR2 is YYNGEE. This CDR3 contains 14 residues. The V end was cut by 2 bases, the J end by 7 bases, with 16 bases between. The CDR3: CASSVGTQGWEQYF. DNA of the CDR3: TGTGCCAGCAGCGTTGGGACGCAGGGCTGGGAGCAGTACTTC.

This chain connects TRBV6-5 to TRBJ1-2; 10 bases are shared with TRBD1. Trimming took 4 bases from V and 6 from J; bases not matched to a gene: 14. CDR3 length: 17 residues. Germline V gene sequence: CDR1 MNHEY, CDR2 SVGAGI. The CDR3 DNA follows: TGTGCCAGCAGTTCAACGACAGGGGGCCGCTCGGGCCATGGCTACACCTTC. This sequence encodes CASSSTTGGRSGHGYTF.

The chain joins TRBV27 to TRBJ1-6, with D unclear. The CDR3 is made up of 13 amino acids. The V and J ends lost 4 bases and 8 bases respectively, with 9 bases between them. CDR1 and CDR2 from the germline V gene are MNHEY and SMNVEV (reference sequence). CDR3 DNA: TGTGCCAGCAGTTCAAGGCCTTATTCACCCCTCCACTTT. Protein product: CASSSRPYSPLHF.